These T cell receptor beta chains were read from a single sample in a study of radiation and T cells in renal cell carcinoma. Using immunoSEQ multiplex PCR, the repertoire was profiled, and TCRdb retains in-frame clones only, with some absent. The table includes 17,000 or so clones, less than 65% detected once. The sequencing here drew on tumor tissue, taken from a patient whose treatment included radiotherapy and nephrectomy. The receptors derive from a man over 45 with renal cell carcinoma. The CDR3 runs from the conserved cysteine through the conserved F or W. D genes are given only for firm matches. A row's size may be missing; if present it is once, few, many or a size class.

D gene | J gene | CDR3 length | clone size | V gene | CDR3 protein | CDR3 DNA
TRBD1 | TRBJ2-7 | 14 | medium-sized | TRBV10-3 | CAISTGTGGNEQYF | TGTGCCATCAGCACCGGGACAGGGGGCAACGAGCAGTACTTC
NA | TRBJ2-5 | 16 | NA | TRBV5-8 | CASSPAVGLGGETQYF | TGTGCCAGCAGCCCCGCGGTAGGGCTTGGAGGAGAGACCCAGTACTTC
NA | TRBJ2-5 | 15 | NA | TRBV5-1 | CASSLGLGGVETQYF | TGCGCCAGCAGCTTAGGACTGGGCGGGGTCGAGACCCAGTACTTC
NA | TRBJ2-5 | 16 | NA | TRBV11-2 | CASSLVSGQTQETQYF | TGTGCCAGCAGCTTAGTATCCGGACAGACCCAAGAGACCCAGTACTTC
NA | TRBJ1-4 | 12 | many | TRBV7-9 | CASSWGAEKLFF | TGTGCCAGCAGCTGGGGGGCAGAAAAACTGTTTTTT
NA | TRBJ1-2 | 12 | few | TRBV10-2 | CASSQTSYGYTF | TGCGCCAGCTCACAGACAAGCTATGGCTACACCTTC
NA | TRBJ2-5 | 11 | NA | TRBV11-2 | CASSARETQYF | TGTGCCAGCAGCGCGAGAGAGACCCAGTACTTC
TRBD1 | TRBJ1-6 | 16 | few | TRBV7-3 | CASSLQGASYNSPLHF | TGTGCCAGCAGCCTACAGGGGGCCAGCTATAATTCACCCCTCCACTTT
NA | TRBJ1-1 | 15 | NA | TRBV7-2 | CASSPDGGMNTEAFF | TGTGCCAGCAGCCCAGATGGGGGGATGAACACTGAAGCTTTCTTT
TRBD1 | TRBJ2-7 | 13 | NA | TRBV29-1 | CSVAGTGGREQYF | TGCAGCGTTGCAGGGACAGGGGGCCGCGAGCAGTACTTC
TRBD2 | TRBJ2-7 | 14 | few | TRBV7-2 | CASSLAGRGYEQYF | TGTGCCAGCAGCTTAGCAGGGAGGGGTTACGAGCAGTACTTC
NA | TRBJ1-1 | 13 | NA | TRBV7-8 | CASSLERNTEAFF | TGTGCCAGCAGCTTGGAGCGAAACACTGAAGCTTTCTTT
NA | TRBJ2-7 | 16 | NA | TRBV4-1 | CASSQGGTDNTYEQYF | TGCGCCAGCAGCCAAGGAGGGACTGACAACACCTACGAGCAGTACTTC
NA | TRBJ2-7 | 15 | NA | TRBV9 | CASSPSGGSSYEQYF | TGTGCCAGCAGCCCTAGTGGGGGAAGCTCCTACGAGCAGTACTTC
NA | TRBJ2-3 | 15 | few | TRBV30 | CAWRVFRVSQDTQYF | TGTGCCTGGAGGGTGTTCAGGGTTAGTCAGGATACGCAGTATTTT
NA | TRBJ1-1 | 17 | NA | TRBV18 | CASSPLWTDRTGTEAFF | TGTGCCAGCTCACCACTCTGGACGGACAGAACGGGGACTGAAGCTTTCTTT
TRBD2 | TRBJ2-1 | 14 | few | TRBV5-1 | CASSAGLAGLEQFF | TGCGCCAGCAGCGCGGGACTAGCGGGACTTGAGCAGTTCTTC
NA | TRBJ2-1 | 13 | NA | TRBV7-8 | CASSLGLGYEQFF | TGTGCCAGCAGCTTAGGTCTAGGATATGAGCAGTTCTTC
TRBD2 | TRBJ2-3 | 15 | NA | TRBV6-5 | CASSYSRGSTDTQYF | TGTGCCAGCAGTTACTCGCGGGGGAGCACAGATACGCAGTATTTT
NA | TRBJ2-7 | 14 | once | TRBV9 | CASSYTGNSYEQYF | TGTGCCAGCAGCTATACCGGGAACTCCTACGAGCAGTACTTC
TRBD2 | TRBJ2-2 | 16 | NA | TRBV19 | CATRGRKRGGPGELFF | TGTGCCACACGAGGGCGAAAGCGGGGGGGCCCCGGGGAGCTGTTTTTT
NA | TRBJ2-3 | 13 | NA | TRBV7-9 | CASSSIIAPTQYF | TGTGCCAGCAGCTCCATTATAGCACCTACGCAGTATTTT
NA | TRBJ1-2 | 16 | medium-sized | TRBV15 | CATSRDLERSHYGYTF | TGTGCCACCAGCAGAGATCTGGAGCGGAGTCACTATGGCTACACCTTC
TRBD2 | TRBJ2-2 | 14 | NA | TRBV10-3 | CAINELAGVGELFF | TGTGCCATCAACGAACTAGCGGGGGTCGGGGAGCTGTTTTTT
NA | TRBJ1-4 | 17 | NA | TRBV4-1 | CASRAGSRFATNEKLFF | TGCGCCAGCAGGGCGGGCAGTCGTTTTGCAACTAATGAAAAACTGTTTTTT
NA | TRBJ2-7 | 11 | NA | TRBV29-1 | CSVGGVYEQYF | TGCAGCGTTGGGGGGGTGTACGAGCAGTACTTC
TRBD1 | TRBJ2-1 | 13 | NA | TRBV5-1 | CASSFGTDNEQFF | TGCGCCAGCAGCTTCGGGACAGACAATGAGCAGTTCTTC
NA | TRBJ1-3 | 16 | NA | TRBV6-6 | CASSYFRESSGNTIYF | TGTGCCAGCAGTTACTTCAGGGAGAGCTCTGGAAACACCATATATTTT
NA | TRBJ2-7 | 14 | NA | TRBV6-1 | CATLTTYGAYEQYF | TGTGCCACCCTGACTACTTACGGGGCCTACGAGCAGTACTTC
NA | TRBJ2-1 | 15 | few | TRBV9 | CASSVFNAGINEQFF | TGTGCCAGCAGCGTATTCAACGCGGGTATCAATGAGCAGTTCTTC
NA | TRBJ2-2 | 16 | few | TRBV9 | CASSVGLVSDTGELFF | TGTGCCAGCAGCGTAGGGCTAGTCTCGGACACCGGGGAGCTGTTTTTT
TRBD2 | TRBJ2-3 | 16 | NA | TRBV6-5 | CASSSWAGAVGDTQYF | TGTGCCAGCAGTTCTTGGGCGGGAGCTGTGGGAGATACGCAGTATTTT
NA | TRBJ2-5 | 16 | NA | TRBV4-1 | CASSPARQSRGETQYF | TGCGCCAGCAGCCCAGCACGACAGTCCAGGGGAGAGACCCAGTACTTC
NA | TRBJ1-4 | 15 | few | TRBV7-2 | CASSPQAGKGEKLFF | TGTGCCAGCAGCCCCCAGGCAGGGAAGGGTGAAAAACTGTTTTTT
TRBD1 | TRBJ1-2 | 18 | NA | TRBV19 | CASSMARTGFIVDYGYTF | TGTGCCAGTAGTATGGCGAGGACAGGGTTTATAGTGGACTATGGCTACACCTTC
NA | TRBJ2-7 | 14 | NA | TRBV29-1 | CSVEDTRSSYEQYF | TGCAGCGTGGAGGACACGAGGAGCTCCTACGAGCAGTACTTC
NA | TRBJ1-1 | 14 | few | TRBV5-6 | CASSLPMDIGKAFF | TGTGCCAGCAGCTTGCCCATGGACATAGGTAAAGCTTTCTTT
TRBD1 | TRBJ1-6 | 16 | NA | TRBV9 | CASSVLQGGVSSPLHF | TGTGCCAGCAGCGTCTTACAGGGGGGAGTTAGTTCACCCCTCCACTTT
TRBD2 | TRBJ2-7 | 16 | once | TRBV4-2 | CASSQSTSGGSYEQYF | TGTGCCAGCAGCCAATCTACTAGCGGGGGCTCCTACGAGCAGTACTTC
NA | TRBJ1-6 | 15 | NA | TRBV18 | CASSPSGGGDSPLHF | TGTGCCAGCTCACCTTCTGGGGGCGGAGATTCACCCCTCCACTTT
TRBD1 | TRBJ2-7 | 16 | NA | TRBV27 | CASRGTVGLYAYEQYF | TGTGCCAGCAGGGGGACAGTTGGATTATACGCCTACGAGCAGTACTTC
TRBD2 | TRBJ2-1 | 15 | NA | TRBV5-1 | CASSGTTSGNNEQFF | TGCGCCAGCAGCGGGACGACTAGCGGAAACAATGAGCAGTTCTTC
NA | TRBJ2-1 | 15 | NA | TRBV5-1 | CASSLMGDDYNEQFF | TGCGCCAGCAGCTTGATGGGGGACGACTACAATGAGCAGTTCTTC
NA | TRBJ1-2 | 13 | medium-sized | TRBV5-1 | CASRQGTEGGYTF | TGCGCCAGCCGCCAAGGAACCGAGGGTGGCTACACCTTC
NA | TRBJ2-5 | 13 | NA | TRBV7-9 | CASSLVVAETQYF | TGTGCCAGCAGCTTAGTAGTGGCGGAGACCCAGTACTTC
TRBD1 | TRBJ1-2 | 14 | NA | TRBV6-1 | CASRPGDSFYGYTF | TGTGCCAGCAGACCTGGGGACAGCTTCTATGGCTACACCTTC
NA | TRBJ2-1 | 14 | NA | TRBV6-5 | CASSYTTRGDEQFF | TGTGCCAGCAGTTACACGACGCGCGGCGATGAGCAGTTCTTC
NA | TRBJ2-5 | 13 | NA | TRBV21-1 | CASSDWGRETQYF | TGTGCCAGCAGCGACTGGGGCCGGGAGACCCAGTACTTC